This TCR beta chain appears in the sequencing data of a study of cytomegalovirus exposure and HLA in healthy donors. General study results and limits: Associated with cytomegalovirus, according to the listing, were fewer than 200 TCR beta chains. Confirmation in vitro established that a few CMV-associated chains were specific for CMV antigens.

The CDR3 is 13 residues long. V shed 5 bases and J shed 7 bases, with 12 bases lying between them. Per the germline V gene, CDR1 is SGHRS and CDR2 is YFSETQ. With respect to this clone: The antigen remains unidentified.

This PCR relied on a set of 60 Vbeta primers and 13 Jbeta primers. TCRdb keeps only in-frame clones here, not all; method: immunoSEQ multiplex PCR. This sample's table reports fewer than 150,000 clones. Source material: PBMCs. The source is a man in his forties in good health and CMV-seronegative. The chain has TRBV5-1 and TRBJ2-2, with D possibly being TRBD2 (5 bases). CDR3 DNA: TGCGCCAGCAGGTCCGGGGTCGGCGGGGAGCTGTTTTTT. The encoded protein is CASRSGVGGELFF. Combining the CDR3 with reference TRBV5-1 and TRBJ2-2 gives the whole variable domain KAGVTQTPRYLIKTRGQQVTLSCSPISGHRSVSWYQQTPGQGLQFLFEYFSETQRNKGNFPGRFSGRQFSNSRSEMNVSTLELGDSALYLCASRSGVGGELFFGEGSRLTVL.